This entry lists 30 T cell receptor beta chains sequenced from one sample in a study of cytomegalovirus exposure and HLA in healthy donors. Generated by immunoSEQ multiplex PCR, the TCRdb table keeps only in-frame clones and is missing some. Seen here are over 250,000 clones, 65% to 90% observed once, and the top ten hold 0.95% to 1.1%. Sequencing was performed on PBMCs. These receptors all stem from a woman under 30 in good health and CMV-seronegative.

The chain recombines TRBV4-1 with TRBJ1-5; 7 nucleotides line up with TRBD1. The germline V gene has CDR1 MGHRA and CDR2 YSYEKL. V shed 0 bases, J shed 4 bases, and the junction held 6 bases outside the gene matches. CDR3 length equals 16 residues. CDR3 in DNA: TGCGCCAGCAGCCAAGAGAGACAGGGTCGGAATCAGCCCCAGCATTTT. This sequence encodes CASSQERQGRNQPQHF.

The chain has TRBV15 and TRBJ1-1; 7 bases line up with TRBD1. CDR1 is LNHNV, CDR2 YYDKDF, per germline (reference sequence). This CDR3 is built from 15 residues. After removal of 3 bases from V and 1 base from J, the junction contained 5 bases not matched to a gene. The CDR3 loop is CATSSTGQTNTEAFF. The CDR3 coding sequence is TGTGCCACCAGCAGTACGGGACAGACGAACACTGAAGCTTTCTTT.

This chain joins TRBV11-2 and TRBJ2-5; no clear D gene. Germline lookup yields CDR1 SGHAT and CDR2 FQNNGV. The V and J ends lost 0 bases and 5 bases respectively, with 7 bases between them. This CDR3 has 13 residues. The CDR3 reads CASSLDRMETQYF. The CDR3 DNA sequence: TGTGCCAGCAGCTTAGATCGTATGGAGACCCAGTACTTC.

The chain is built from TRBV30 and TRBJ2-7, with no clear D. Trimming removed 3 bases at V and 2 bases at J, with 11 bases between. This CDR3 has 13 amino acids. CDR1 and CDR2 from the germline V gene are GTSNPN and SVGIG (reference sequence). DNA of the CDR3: TGTGCCTGGAGGCGCCCGCTGCCCTACGAGCAGTACTTC. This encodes CAWRRPLPYEQYF.

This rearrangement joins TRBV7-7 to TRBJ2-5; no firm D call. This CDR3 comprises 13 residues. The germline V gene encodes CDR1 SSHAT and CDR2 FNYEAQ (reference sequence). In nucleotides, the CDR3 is TGTGCTAGTTCGCCCGTGTACCAAGAGACCCAGTACTTC. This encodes CASSPVYQETQYF. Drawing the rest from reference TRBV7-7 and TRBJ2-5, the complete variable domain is GAGVSQSPRYKVTKRGQDVTLRCDPISSHATLYWYQQALGQGPEFLTYFNYEAQPDKSGLPSDRFSAERPEGSISTLTIQRTEQRDSAMYRCASSPVYQETQYFGPGTRLLVL.

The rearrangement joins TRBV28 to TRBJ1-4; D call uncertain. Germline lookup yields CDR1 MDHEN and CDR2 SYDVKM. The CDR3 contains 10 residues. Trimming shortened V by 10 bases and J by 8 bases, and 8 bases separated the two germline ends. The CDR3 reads CATCQEKLFF. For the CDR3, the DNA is TGTGCCACCTGCCAGGAAAAACTGTTTTTT.

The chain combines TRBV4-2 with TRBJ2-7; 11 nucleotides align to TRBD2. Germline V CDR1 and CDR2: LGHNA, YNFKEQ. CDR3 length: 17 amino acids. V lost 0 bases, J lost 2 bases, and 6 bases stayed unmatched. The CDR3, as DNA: TGTGCCAGCAGCCAAGATTTAGCGGGAGGGTACACCTACGAGCAGTACTTC. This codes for CASSQDLAGGYTYEQYF.

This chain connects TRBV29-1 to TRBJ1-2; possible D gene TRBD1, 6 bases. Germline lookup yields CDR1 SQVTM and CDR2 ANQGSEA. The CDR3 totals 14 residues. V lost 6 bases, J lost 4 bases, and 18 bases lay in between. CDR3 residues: CSVTGHAEVYGYTF. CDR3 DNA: TGCAGCGTGACGGGACACGCTGAAGTCTATGGCTACACCTTC.

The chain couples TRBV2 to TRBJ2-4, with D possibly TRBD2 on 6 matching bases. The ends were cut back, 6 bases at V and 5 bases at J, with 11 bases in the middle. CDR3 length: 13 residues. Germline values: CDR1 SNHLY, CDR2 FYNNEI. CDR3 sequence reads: CASSEGLQNIQYF. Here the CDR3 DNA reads TGTGCCAGCAGCGAGGGACTTCAAAACATTCAGTACTTC.

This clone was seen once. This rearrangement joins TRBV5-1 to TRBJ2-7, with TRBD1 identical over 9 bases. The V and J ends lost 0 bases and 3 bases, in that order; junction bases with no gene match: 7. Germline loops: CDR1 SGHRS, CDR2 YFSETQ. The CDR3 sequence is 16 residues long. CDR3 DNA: TGCGCCAGCAGCTTGGAAAGGGACAGGGCATTCTACGAGCAGTACTTC. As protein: CASSLERDRAFYEQYF.

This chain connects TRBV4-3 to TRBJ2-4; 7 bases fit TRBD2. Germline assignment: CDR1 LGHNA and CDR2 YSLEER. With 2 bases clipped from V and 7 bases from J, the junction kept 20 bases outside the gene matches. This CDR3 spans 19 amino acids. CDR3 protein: CASSQYSYTGNRGENIQYF. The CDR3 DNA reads TGCGCCAGCAGCCAATATTCTTATACCGGGAACCGGGGGGAGAACATTCAGTACTTC.

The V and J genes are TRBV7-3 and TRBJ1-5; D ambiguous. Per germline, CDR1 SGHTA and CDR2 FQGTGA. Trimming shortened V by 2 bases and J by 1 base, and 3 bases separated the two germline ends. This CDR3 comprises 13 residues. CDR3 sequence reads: CASSLESNQPQHF. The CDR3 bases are TGTGCCAGCAGCTTAGAGAGCAATCAGCCCCAGCATTTT. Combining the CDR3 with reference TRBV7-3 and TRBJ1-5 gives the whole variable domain GAGVSQTPSNKVTEKGKYVELRCDPISGHTALYWYRQSLGQGPEFLIYFQGTGAADDSGLPNDRFFAVRPEGSVSTLKIQRTERGDSAVYLCASSLESNQPQHFGDGTRLSIL.

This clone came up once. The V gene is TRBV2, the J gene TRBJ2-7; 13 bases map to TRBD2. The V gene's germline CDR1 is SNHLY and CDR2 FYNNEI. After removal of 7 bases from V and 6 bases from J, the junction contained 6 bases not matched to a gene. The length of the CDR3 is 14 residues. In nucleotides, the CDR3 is TGTGCCAGCATGCCGGGACTAGCGGGACCCGAGCAGTACTTC. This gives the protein CASMPGLAGPEQYF.

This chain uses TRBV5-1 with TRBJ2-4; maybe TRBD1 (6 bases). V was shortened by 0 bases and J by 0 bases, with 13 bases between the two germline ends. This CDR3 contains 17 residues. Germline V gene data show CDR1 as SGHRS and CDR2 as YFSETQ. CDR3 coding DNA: TGCGCCAGCAGCTTGGGGCAGACAGGCCTAGCCAAAAACATTCAGTACTTC. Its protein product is CASSLGQTGLAKNIQYF.

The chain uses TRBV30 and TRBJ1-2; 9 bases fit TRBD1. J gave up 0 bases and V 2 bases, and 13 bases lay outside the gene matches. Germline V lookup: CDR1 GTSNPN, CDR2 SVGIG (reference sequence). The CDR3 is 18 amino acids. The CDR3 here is CAWSFSGTGRKSNYGYTF. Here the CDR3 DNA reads TGTGCCTGGAGTTTCTCCGGGACAGGGCGTAAATCTAACTATGGCTACACCTTC.

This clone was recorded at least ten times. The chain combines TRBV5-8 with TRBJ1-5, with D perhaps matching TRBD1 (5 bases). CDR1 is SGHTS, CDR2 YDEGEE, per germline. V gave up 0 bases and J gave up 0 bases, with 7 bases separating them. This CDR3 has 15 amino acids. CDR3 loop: CASSLGDSSNQPQHF. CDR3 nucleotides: TGTGCCAGCAGCTTGGGAGACAGTAGCAATCAGCCCCAGCATTTT.

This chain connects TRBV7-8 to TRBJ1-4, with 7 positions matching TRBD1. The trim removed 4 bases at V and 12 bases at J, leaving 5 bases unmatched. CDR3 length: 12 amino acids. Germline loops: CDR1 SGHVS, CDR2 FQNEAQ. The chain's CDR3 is CASSSQGVELFF. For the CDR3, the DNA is TGTGCCAGCAGCTCCCAGGGGGTTGAACTGTTTTTT.

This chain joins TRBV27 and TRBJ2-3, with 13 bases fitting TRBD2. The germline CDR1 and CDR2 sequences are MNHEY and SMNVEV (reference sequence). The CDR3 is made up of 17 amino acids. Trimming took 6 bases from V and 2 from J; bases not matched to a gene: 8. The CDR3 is CASSPRLAGGNTDTQYF. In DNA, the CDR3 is TGTGCCAGCAGCCCTAGACTAGCGGGGGGAAACACAGATACGCAGTATTTT.

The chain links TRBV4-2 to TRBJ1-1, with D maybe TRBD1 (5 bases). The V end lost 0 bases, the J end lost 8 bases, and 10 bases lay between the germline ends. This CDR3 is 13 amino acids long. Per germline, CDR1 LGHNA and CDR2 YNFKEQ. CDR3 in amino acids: CASSQDIKGEAFF. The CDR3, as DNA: TGTGCCAGCAGCCAAGATATAAAGGGGGAAGCTTTCTTT.

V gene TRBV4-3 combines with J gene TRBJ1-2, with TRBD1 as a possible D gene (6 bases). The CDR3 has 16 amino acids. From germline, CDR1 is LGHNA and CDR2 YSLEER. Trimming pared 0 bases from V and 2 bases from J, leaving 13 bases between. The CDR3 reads CASSQDRGAQNYGYTF. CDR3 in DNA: TGCGCCAGCAGCCAAGACCGGGGGGCGCAGAACTATGGCTACACCTTC.

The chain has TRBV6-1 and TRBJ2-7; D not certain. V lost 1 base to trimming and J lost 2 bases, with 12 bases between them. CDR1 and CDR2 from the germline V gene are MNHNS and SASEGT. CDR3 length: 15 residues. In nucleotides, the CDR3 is TGTGCCAGCAGTGAAGTTGGCTTAGCCGCCTACGAGCAGTACTTC. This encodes CASSEVGLAAYEQYF.

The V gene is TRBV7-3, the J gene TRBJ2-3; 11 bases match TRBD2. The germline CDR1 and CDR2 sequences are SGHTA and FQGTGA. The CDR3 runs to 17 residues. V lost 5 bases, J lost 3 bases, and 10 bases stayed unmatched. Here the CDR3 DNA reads TGTGCCAGCAGCCCCCCGGGATCTAGCGGGGGGACAGATACGCAGTATTTT. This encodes CASSPPGSSGGTDTQYF. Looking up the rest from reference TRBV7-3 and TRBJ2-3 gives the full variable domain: GAGVSQTPSNKVTEKGKYVELRCDPISGHTALYWYRQSLGQGPEFLIYFQGTGAADDSGLPNDRFFAVRPEGSVSTLKIQRTERGDSAVYLCASSPPGSSGGTDTQYFGPGTRLTVL.

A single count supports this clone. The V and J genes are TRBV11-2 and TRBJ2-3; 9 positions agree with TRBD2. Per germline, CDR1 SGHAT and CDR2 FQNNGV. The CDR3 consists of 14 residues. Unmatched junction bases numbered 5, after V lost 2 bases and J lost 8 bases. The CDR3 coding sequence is TGTGCCAGCAGCTTAACCAGCGGGGGGACTACGCAGTATTTT. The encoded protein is CASSLTSGGTTQYF.

CDR3 coding DNA: TGTGCCAGCAGCTCGGGACAGGGGGTACAGCGGGAAGAGACCCAGTACTTC. Amino acids: CASSSGQGVQREETQYF. V usage is TRBV28 and J usage is TRBJ2-5, with TRBD1 matching over 11 bases. The germline V gene has CDR1 MDHEN and CDR2 SYDVKM. This CDR3 has 17 residues. V was clipped by 6 bases and J by 3 bases; unmatched bases: 12. Complete variable domain (other parts from reference TRBV28 and TRBJ2-5): DVKVTQSSRYLVKRTGEKVFLECVQDMDHENMFWYRQDPGLGLRLIYFSYDVKMKEKGDIPEGYSVSREKKERFSLILESASTNQTSMYLCASSSGQGVQREETQYFGPGTRLLVL.

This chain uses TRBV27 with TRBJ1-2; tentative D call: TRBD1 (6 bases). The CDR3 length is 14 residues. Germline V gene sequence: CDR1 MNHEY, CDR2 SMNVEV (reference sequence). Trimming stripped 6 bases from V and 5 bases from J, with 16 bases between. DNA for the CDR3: TGTGCCAGCAGCCCTGGTGGGACAAGATATGGCTACACCTTC. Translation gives CASSPGGTRYGYTF.

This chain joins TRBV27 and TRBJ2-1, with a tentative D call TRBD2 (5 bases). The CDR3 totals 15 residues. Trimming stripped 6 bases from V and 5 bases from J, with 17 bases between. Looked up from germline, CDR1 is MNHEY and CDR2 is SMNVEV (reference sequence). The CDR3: CASSYFGLSHNEQFF. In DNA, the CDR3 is TGTGCCAGCAGCTATTTCGGACTTAGCCACAATGAGCAGTTCTTC.

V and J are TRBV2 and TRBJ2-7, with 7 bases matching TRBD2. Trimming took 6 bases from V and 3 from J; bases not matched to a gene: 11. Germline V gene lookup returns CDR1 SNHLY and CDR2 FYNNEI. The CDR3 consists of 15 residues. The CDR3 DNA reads TGTGCCAGCAGGCACTCCTCACTAGCGAACTACGAGCAGTACTTC. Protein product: CASRHSSLANYEQYF.

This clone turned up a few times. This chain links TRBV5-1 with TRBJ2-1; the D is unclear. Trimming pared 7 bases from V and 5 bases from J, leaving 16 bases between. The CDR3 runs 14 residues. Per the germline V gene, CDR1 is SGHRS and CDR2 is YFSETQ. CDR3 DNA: TGCGCCAGCTACCCCTCGTTCCCGGACAATGAGCAGTTCTTC. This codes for CASYPSFPDNEQFF. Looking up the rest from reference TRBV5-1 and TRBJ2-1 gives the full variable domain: KAGVTQTPRYLIKTRGQQVTLSCSPISGHRSVSWYQQTPGQGLQFLFEYFSETQRNKGNFPGRFSGRQFSNSRSEMNVSTLELGDSALYLCASYPSFPDNEQFFGPGTRLTVL.

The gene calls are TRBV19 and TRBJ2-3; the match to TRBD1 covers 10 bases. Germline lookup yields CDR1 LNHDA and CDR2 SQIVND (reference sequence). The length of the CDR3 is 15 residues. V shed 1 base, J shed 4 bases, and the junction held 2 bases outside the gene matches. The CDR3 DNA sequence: TGTGCCAGTAGTATAGCCGGGACAGGGGCAGATACGCAGTATTTT. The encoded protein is CASSIAGTGADTQYF.

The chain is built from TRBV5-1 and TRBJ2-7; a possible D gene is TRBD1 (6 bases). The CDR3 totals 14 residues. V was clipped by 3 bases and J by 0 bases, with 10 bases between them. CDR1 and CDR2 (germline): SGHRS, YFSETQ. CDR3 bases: TGCGCCAGCAGCTGGGACACCGTCTCCTACGAGCAGTACTTC. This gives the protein CASSWDTVSYEQYF.